This T cell receptor beta chain was recovered during a study of blood T cell repertoires in COVID-19. Study overall: COVID-19 samples from acute and convalescent phases originated in the United States, Italy and Spain. The cDNA or gDNA used as material had been derived from T cells, B-cell-depleted T cells, or PBMCs.

As processed by the authors: Estimated nucleated cell counts came from reference gene primer amplification. Libraries were prepared by immunoSEQ multiplex PCR; TCRdb keeps only in-frame clonotypes and omits some of them. For V, J and clone size, that table is used; D and trimming come from the DNA. The sample consists of 200,000 or so clones, around 81% of them appearing once. Patients at the Seattle site were enrolled during active infection and followed longitudinally. CDR1 and CDR2 (germline): KGHSY, FQNENV. This CDR3 is 15 amino acids long. Trimming stripped 4 bases from V and 2 bases from J, with 13 bases between.

This clonotype originated in a man aged 55 to 70 with COVID-19, enrolled during active disease. Material for sequencing was peripheral blood. The gene calls are TRBV16 and TRBJ2-3; possibly TRBD2 for D (6 bases). This chain's CDR3 is CASSPLGGSTDTQYF. The CDR3 DNA reads TGTGCCAGCAGCCCTCTGGGGGGATCCACAGATACGCAGTATTTT. The whole variable domain, remainder taken from reference TRBV16 and TRBJ2-3, is GEEVAQTPKHLVRGEGQKAKLYCAPIKGHSYVFWYQQVLKNEFKFLISFQNENVFDETGMPKERFSAKCLPNSPCSLEIQATKLEDSAVYFCASSPLGGSTDTQYFGPGTRLTVL.